This T cell receptor beta chain appears in the sequencing data of a study of cytomegalovirus exposure and HLA in healthy donors. Data came from immunoSEQ multiplex PCR; TCRdb stores just in-frame clones and leaves some out. Of 250,000 to 400,000 clones listed, around 90% were seen once; the top ten hold around 0.96%. About this clone itself: What it binds is unknown.

The approximately 120-subject validation cohort, separate from the 666-subject first cohort, included the donors. Germline V gene sequence: CDR1 MNHEY, CDR2 SVGAGI. The length of the CDR3 is 15 residues. V was pared by 6 bases and J by 4 bases, with 9 bases of the junction left unmatched. Overall study findings and caveats: Altogether, 150 to 200 TCR beta chains were recorded as cytomegalovirus-associated. High sensitivity and specificity were reportedly achieved when the classifier diagnosed cytomegalovirus status.

Source material: PBMCs. The chain recombines TRBV6-5 with TRBJ2-7; 10 bases match TRBD1. The receptor comes from a man aged 25-40 years in good health and CMV-seronegative. CDR3 in DNA: TGTGCCAGCAGCCGAAAGCGGGACAGGGGATACGAGCAGTACTTC. Translation gives CASSRKRDRGYEQYF.